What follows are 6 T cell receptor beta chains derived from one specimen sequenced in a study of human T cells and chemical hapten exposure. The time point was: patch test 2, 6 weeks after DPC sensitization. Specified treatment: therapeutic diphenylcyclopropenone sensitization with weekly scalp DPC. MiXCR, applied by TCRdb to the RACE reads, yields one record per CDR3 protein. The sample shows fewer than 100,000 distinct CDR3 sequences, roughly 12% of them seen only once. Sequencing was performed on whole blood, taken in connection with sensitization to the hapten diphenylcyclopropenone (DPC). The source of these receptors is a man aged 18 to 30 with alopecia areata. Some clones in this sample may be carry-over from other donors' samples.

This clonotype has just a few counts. CDR3: CATNPSAFSPLHF. For the CDR3, the DNA is TGTGCCACGAACCCGTCGGCTTTTTCACCCCTCCACTTT. This rearrangement joins TRBV2 to TRBJ1-6; D remains ambiguous. The V gene lost 10 bases and the J gene lost 9 bases, with 16 bases spanning the gap. Germline CDR1 reads SNHLY; CDR2 reads FYNNEI. The CDR3 is 13 residues long.

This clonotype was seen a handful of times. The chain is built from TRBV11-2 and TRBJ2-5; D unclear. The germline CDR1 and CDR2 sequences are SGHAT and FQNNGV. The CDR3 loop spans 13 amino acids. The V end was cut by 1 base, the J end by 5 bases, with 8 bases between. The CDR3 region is CASSLGPWETQYF. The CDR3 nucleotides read TGTGCCAGCAGCTTAGGTCCGTGGGAGACCCAGTACTTC.

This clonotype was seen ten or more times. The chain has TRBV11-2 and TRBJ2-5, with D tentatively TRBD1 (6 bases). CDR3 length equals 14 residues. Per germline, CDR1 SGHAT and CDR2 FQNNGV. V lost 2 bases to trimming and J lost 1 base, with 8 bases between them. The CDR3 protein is CASSLTGPQETQYF. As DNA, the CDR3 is TGTGCCAGCAGCTTAACAGGGCCCCAAGAGACCCAGTACTTC.

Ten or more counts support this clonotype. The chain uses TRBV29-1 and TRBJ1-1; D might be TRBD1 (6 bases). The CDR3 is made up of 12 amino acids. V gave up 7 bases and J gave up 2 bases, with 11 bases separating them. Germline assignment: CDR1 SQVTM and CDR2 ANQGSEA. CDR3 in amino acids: CSGWTANTEAFF. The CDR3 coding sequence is TGCAGCGGATGGACAGCCAACACTGAAGCTTTCTTT.

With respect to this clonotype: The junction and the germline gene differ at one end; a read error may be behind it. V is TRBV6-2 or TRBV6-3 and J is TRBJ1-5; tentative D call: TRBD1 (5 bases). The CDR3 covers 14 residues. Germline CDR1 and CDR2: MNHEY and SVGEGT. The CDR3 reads CASGYDSLNQPQHF. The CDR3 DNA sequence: TGTGCCAGCGGTTACGACAGCCTCAATCAGCCCCAGCATTTT.

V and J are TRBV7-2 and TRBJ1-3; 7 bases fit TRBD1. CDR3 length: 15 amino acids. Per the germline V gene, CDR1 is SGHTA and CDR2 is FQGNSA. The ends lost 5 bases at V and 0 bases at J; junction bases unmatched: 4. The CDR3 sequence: CASSPDRASGNTIYF. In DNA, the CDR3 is TGTGCCAGCAGCCCTGACAGGGCCTCTGGAAACACCATATATTTT.